The 25 T cell receptor beta chains presented below share a single source sample, sequenced in a study of OX40 agonist ivuxolimab in advanced cancers. Method: immunoSEQ multiplex PCR; TCRdb's copy keeps in-frame clones and lacks some. The data show roughly 11,000 clones, more than 60% seen once. The starting material was CD4+ or CD8+ T cells sorted from blood, obtained in a trial of the OX40 agonist ivuxolimab. These receptors were collected from an adult with an advanced solid tumor such as melanoma, head and neck, liver or kidney cancer.

J is TRBJ1-5 and V is TRBV11-2; D uncertain. Trimming cost V 5 bases and J 1 base, with 21 bases left between them. CDR3 length: 18 residues. Germline V gene lookup returns CDR1 SGHAT and CDR2 FQNNGV. The chain's CDR3 is CASSQPSPTRGSNQPQHF. The CDR3 DNA sequence: TGTGCCAGCAGCCAACCGTCACCCACCCGGGGAAGCAATCAGCCCCAGCATTTT.

V usage is TRBV2 and J usage is TRBJ2-5, with D perhaps TRBD2 (6 bases). Germline values: CDR1 SNHLY, CDR2 FYNNEI. The CDR3 is made up of 15 amino acids. V lost 3 bases to trimming and J lost 5 bases, with 16 bases between them. The CDR3 region has the DNA TGTGCCAGCAGTGAGTGGCGGGGTGACCCGGAGACCCAGTACTTC. Its protein product is CASSEWRGDPETQYF.

This rearrangement joins TRBV4-1 to TRBJ2-7; D call uncertain. V was shortened by 0 bases and J by 7 bases, with 10 bases between the two germline ends. The V gene's germline CDR1 is MGHRA and CDR2 YSYEKL. The CDR3 contains 13 residues. The CDR3 DNA reads as TGCGCCAGCAGCCAAGAGATGGCATTTGAGCAGTACTTC. This sequence encodes CASSQEMAFEQYF.

The chain is built from TRBV11-2 and TRBJ1-1; 8 bases fit TRBD1. V lost 4 bases and J lost 1; bases outside the gene matches: 5. The germline V gene encodes CDR1 SGHAT and CDR2 FQNNGV. CDR3 length: 15 amino acids. CDR3 sequence reads: CASSSFGTGNTEAFF. The CDR3 nucleotides are TGTGCCAGCAGCTCCTTCGGGACAGGGAACACTGAAGCTTTCTTT.

This clone is labeled as medium-sized. This sequence joins TRBV6-1 and TRBJ1-2, with D uncertain. The CDR3 covers 15 residues. Between the trimmed V and J ends, which lost 2 bases and 4 bases, there was a span of 14 bases. Germline V gene sequence: CDR1 MNHNS, CDR2 SASEGT. CDR3 region: CASSELGGSRYGYTF. CDR3 coding DNA: TGTGCCAGCAGTGAACTGGGAGGGTCTCGCTATGGCTACACCTTC.

The chain has TRBV9 and TRBJ2-5; a weak D match, TRBD1 (5 bases). Judging by the DNA end, TRBJ2-7 fits better; the J call may be wrong. CDR1 is SGDLS and CDR2 is YYNGEE in the germline V gene. The CDR3 is made up of 15 amino acids. The CDR3, as DNA: TGTGCCAGCAGTCCCTGGGGCAGCTCCTCCTACGAGCAGTACTTC. Protein: CASSPWGSSSYEQYF.

This clone is classed as medium-sized. The V gene is TRBV6-1, the J gene TRBJ2-2, with TRBD2 matching 7 bases. J was trimmed by 3 bases and V by 3 bases; bases with no gene match: 7. Germline assignment: CDR1 MNHNS and CDR2 SASEGT. The CDR3 has 16 amino acids. The CDR3 DNA reads TGTGCCAGCAGTGAGATTGCGGGAGCGGACACCGGGGAGCTGTTTTTT. It encodes CASSEIAGADTGELFF.

This clone is classed as medium-sized. The CDR3 sequence: CASSLGQGSSYEQYF. The CDR3 DNA reads as TGTGCCAGCAGTCTTGGACAGGGGAGCTCCTACGAGCAGTACTTC. The chain employs TRBV6-1 and TRBJ2-7; 9 bases line up with TRBD1. The CDR3 runs 15 residues. Germline V gene lookup returns CDR1 MNHNS and CDR2 SASEGT. With V trimmed by 5 bases and J by 0 bases, 5 bases remained unmatched.

V usage is TRBV29-1 and J usage is TRBJ2-1; 7 nucleotides agree with TRBD1. Germline lookup yields CDR1 SQVTM and CDR2 ANQGSEA. The CDR3 runs 12 residues. With V trimmed by 5 bases and J by 10 bases, 8 bases remained unmatched. The CDR3 DNA reads TGCAGCGTTCTCCGGGACAGAGGGGAGCAGTTCTTC. Its translation: CSVLRDRGEQFF.

The V gene is TRBV5-1, the J gene TRBJ1-1; a weak D match, TRBD1 (5 bases). This CDR3 contains 16 residues. Germline-derived CDR1 and CDR2 are SGHRS and YFSETQ. Trimming took 1 base from V and 0 from J, leaving 13 bases between them. CDR3: CASSLWGLGMNTEAFF. The CDR3 DNA reads TGCGCCAGCAGCTTGTGGGGGTTGGGGATGAACACTGAAGCTTTCTTT. The variable domain in full, with the rest retrieved from reference TRBV5-1 and TRBJ1-1, is KAGVTQTPRYLIKTRGQQVTLSCSPISGHRSVSWYQQTPGQGLQFLFEYFSETQRNKGNFPGRFSGRQFSNSRSEMNVSTLELGDSALYLCASSLWGLGMNTEAFFGQGTRLTVV.

The chain couples TRBV5-6 to TRBJ2-5; unclear D gene. CDR3 length: 13 residues. Germline lookup yields CDR1 SGHDT and CDR2 YYEEEE. V was trimmed by 4 bases and J by 5 bases, leaving 12 bases between them. The DNA for the CDR3 is TGTGCCAGCAGCCAGGTGGGTTGGGAGACCCAGTACTTC. It is translated as CASSQVGWETQYF.

The chain recombines TRBV7-2 with TRBJ2-3; 16 nucleotides align to TRBD2. Germline V gene data show CDR1 as SGHTA and CDR2 as FQGNSA. V lost 4 bases to trimming and J lost 1 base; unmatched junction nucleotides: 2. The CDR3 sequence is 17 residues long. The CDR3 reads CASSSGTSGRGTDTQYF. In DNA, the CDR3 is TGTGCCAGCAGCTCCGGGACTAGCGGGAGGGGCACAGATACGCAGTATTTT. The full variable domain, in which reference TRBV7-2 and TRBJ2-3 provide the parts outside the CDR3, is GAGVSQSPSNKVTEKGKDVELRCDPISGHTALYWYRQSLGQGLEFLIYFQGNSAPDKSGLPSDRFSAERTGGSVSTLTIQRTQQEDSAVYLCASSSGTSGRGTDTQYFGPGTRLTVL.

This chain connects TRBV27 to TRBJ2-1, with D unresolved. V shed 3 bases and J shed 9 bases, with 9 bases lying between them. Germline assignment: CDR1 MNHEY and CDR2 SMNVEV (reference sequence). The CDR3 covers 12 residues. CDR3 in DNA: TGTGCCAGCAGTTTCGGCGCCAGTGAGCAGTTCTTC. Translated: CASSFGASEQFF.

DNA for the CDR3: TGTGCCTGGAGTGTATCCGCCACGGCTTTTGACAATCAGCCCCAGCATTTT. This encodes CAWSVSATAFDNQPQHF. The chain employs TRBV30 and TRBJ1-5; D unresolved. V lost 0 bases and J 3 bases, leaving 18 bases between the germline ends. Germline V gene lookup returns CDR1 GTSNPN and CDR2 SVGIG (reference sequence). CDR3 length: 17 amino acids.

Only one count was recorded for this clone. The V and J genes are TRBV19 and TRBJ1-5; tentative D call: TRBD1 (6 bases). Germline lookup yields CDR1 LNHDA and CDR2 SQIVND (reference sequence). This CDR3 comprises 17 residues. Trimming removed 1 base from V and 4 bases from J, with 17 bases in between. The CDR3 loop is CASSIGEGGRRNQPQHF. The CDR3 DNA follows: TGTGCCAGTAGTATAGGTGAGGGGGGTCGGAGGAATCAGCCCCAGCATTTT.

The chain carries TRBV29-1 and TRBJ2-7; TRBD1 agrees at 9 bases. CDR1 and CDR2 (germline): SQVTM, ANQGSEA. J lost 4 bases, V lost 4 bases, and 14 bases had no gene match. The CDR3 extends over 16 amino acids. The CDR3 reads CSVADRGLHLAYEQYF. CDR3 DNA sequence: TGCAGCGTTGCGGACAGGGGATTACACCTCGCTTACGAGCAGTACTTC.

The chain carries TRBV27 and TRBJ1-6; D possibly corresponds to TRBD1 (5 bases). The CDR3 loop spans 12 amino acids. Trimming pared 5 bases from V and 9 bases from J, leaving 8 bases between. Germline assignment: CDR1 MNHEY and CDR2 SMNVEV (reference sequence). The CDR3 here is CASSRGVSPLHF. The CDR3, as DNA: TGTGCCAGCAGTCGAGGGGTTTCACCCCTCCACTTT.

The J gene is TRBJ2-5, the V gene TRBV6-6; weak D call: TRBD1 (6 bases). V gave up 5 bases and J gave up 5 bases, with 15 bases separating them. In germline, CDR1 is MNHNY, CDR2 SVGAGI (reference sequence). The CDR3 extends over 14 amino acids. The CDR3 spells CASSLTGRGETQYF. The DNA of the CDR3 is TGTGCCAGCAGTCTAACAGGGAGAGGGGAGACCCAGTACTTC.

The V gene is TRBV2, the J gene TRBJ2-7; D perhaps matches TRBD1 (6 bases). The CDR3 totals 17 residues. Looked up from germline, CDR1 is SNHLY and CDR2 is FYNNEI. Trimming shortened V by 7 bases and J by 0 bases, and 22 bases separated the two germline ends. CDR3 amino acids: CASTWTMDSPSSYEQYF. CDR3 in DNA: TGTGCCAGCACCTGGACAATGGACAGCCCAAGCTCCTACGAGCAGTACTTC.

The CDR3 DNA reads as TGTGCCAGCAGCTTAGTTCTTATTGGCGGGGGGCGAGAGACCCAGTACTTC. It codes for CASSLVLIGGGRETQYF. The V gene is TRBV7-2, the J gene TRBJ2-5; TRBD2 agrees at 8 bases. This CDR3 has 17 amino acids. The germline CDR1 and CDR2 sequences are SGHTA and FQGNSA. V shed 1 base and J 4 bases; nucleotides not matched to a gene: 11.

The genes are TRBV5-1 and TRBJ2-1; D may be TRBD1 (6 bases). Trimming pared 0 bases from V and 2 bases from J, leaving 9 bases between. The CDR3 extends over 15 amino acids. Looked up from germline, CDR1 is SGHRS and CDR2 is YFSETQ. The CDR3 here is CASSLVQGTYNEQFF. As DNA, the CDR3 is TGCGCCAGCAGCTTGGTACAGGGCACCTACAATGAGCAGTTCTTC. Full variable domain (outside the CDR3, taken from reference TRBV5-1 and TRBJ2-1): KAGVTQTPRYLIKTRGQQVTLSCSPISGHRSVSWYQQTPGQGLQFLFEYFSETQRNKGNFPGRFSGRQFSNSRSEMNVSTLELGDSALYLCASSLVQGTYNEQFFGPGTRLTVL.

A remark on this clone: A much larger clone sits a single nucleotide away, making a read error possible. The same CDR3 also results from other DNA sequences found in this sample. The chain has TRBV6-4 and TRBJ1-3, with D tentatively TRBD1 (6 bases). Trimming shortened V by 4 bases and J by 6 bases, and 19 bases separated the two germline ends. The CDR3 has 16 amino acids. Germline V CDR1 and CDR2: MRHNA, SNTAGT. Here the CDR3 reads CASSAPGVGALNTIYF. CDR3 in DNA: TGTGCCAGCAGTGCCCCAGGGGTGGGGGCCTTAAACACCATATATTTT.

This clone showed up just once. This rearrangement joins TRBV12-5 to TRBJ1-6; D gene ambiguous. Germline V gene lookup returns CDR1 LGHNT and CDR2 FRNRAP. The CDR3 consists of 16 residues. V was cut by 0 bases and J by 7 bases, with 13 bases left in between. The CDR3 DNA sequence: TGTGCTAGTGGTTTGGTTAGTTCGGACGGGAATTCACCCCTCCACTTT. Its protein product is CASGLVSSDGNSPLHF. The full variable domain, in which reference TRBV12-5 and TRBJ1-6 provide the parts outside the CDR3, is DARVTQTPRHKVTEMGQEVTMRCQPILGHNTVFWYRQTMMQGLELLAYFRNRAPLDDSGMPKDRFSAEMPDATLATLKIQPSEPRDSAVYFCASGLVSSDGNSPLHFGNGTRLTVT.

This rearrangement joins TRBV27 to TRBJ1-2, with 7 bases fitting TRBD1. V lost 3 bases to trimming and J lost 8 bases; unmatched junction nucleotides: 12. This CDR3 is 15 amino acids long. Per germline, CDR1 MNHEY and CDR2 SMNVEV (reference sequence). CDR3 loop: CASSFADRAYRGYTF. DNA of the CDR3: TGTGCCAGCAGTTTCGCTGACAGGGCTTATCGGGGCTACACCTTC.

This clone was found a few times. The chain joins TRBV9 to TRBJ1-2; D is possibly TRBD1 (5 bases). The CDR3 has 14 residues. Germline V gene data show CDR1 as SGDLS and CDR2 as YYNGEE. V lost 3 bases and J lost 4, with 13 bases in between. The CDR3 DNA follows: TGTGCCAGCAGCGCCGGGGGAATTGGCTATGGCTACACCTTC. Translated, it gives CASSAGGIGYGYTF.